The sequence of this TCR beta chain was determined in a study of blood T cell repertoires in COVID-19. Study as a whole: Nucleic acid was either cDNA or gDNA, and it came from T cells, B-cell-depleted T cells, or PBMCs.

The CDR3 spans 14 residues. Looked up from germline, CDR1 is SGHRS and CDR2 is YFSETQ. With 3 bases removed from V and 0 bases from J, the gap between germline ends came to 7 bases. Only in-frame clones appear in the TCRdb table, and some are missing; sequencing was by immunoSEQ multiplex PCR. The sample has approximately 220,000 clones, approximately 80% seen once; the top ten hold around 5%. The chain recombines TRBV5-1 with TRBJ1-3; D perhaps matches TRBD1 (5 bases). Sequences were obtained from peripheral blood. The origin of this receptor is a woman in her 70s with acute or convalescent COVID-19. DNA of the CDR3: TGCGCCAGCAGCTCACAGGACTCTGGAAACACCATATATTTT. It yields the protein CASSSQDSGNTIYF.